The entry below describes one T cell receptor beta chain. This sample was included in a study of OX40 agonist ivuxolimab in advanced cancers. Germline CDR1 MNHEY, CDR2 SMNVEV (reference sequence). This CDR3 region has 15 residues. Trimming took 3 bases from V and 7 from J; bases not matched to a gene: 10. Sequencing used immunoSEQ multiplex PCR; TCRdb keeps in-frame clones, though not all of them. The sample lists around 58,000 clones; approximately 86% were seen once. The receptor was isolated from an adult with an advanced solid tumor such as melanoma, head and neck, liver or kidney cancer. The chain joins TRBV27 to TRBJ1-2; 8 nucleotides agree with TRBD1. Sample: CD4+ or CD8+ T cells sorted from blood, taken in a trial of the OX40 agonist ivuxolimab. The CDR3 spells CASSFAGGGEGGYTF. The DNA for the CDR3 is TGTGCCAGCAGTTTCGCAGGGGGCGGGGAAGGTGGCTACACCTTC.